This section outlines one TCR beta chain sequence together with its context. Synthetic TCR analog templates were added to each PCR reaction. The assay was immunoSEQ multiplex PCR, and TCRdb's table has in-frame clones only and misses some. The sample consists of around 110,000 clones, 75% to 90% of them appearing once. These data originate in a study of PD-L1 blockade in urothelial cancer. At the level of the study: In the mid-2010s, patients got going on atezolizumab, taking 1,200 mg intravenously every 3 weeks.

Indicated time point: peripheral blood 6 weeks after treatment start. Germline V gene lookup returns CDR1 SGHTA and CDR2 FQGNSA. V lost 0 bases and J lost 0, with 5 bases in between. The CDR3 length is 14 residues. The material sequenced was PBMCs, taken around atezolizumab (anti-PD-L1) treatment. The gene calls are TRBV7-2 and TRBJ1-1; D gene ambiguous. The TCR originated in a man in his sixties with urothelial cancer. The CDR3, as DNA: TGTGCCAGCAGCTTAGCGCGGATGAACACTGAAGCTTTCTTT. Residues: CASSLARMNTEAFF.